A single sample is the source of the 29 T cell receptor beta chains below, sequenced in a study of cytomegalovirus exposure and HLA in healthy donors. The data were produced by immunoSEQ multiplex PCR, yet TCRdb's version contains in-frame clones alone and is incomplete. The sample lists under 250,000 clones; roughly 83% were seen once. The specimen sequenced was PBMCs. The receptor source for this set is a woman younger than 35 in good health and CMV-seronegative.

The chain employs TRBV15 and TRBJ2-7; 8 nucleotides match TRBD2. V shed 3 bases, J shed 3 bases, and the junction held 7 bases outside the gene matches. From germline, CDR1 is LNHNV and CDR2 YYDKDF (reference sequence). This CDR3 region has 15 residues. As DNA, the CDR3 is TGTGCCACCAGCAGTTTGAGCGGGGGATTCTACGAGCAGTACTTC. It specifies CATSSLSGGFYEQYF.

V gene TRBV7-9 combines with J gene TRBJ2-7, with 7 bases identical to TRBD1. J was trimmed by 5 bases and V by 6 bases; bases with no gene match: 7. The CDR3 runs 13 residues. CDR1 is SEHNR, CDR2 FQNEAQ, per germline (reference sequence). The CDR3 DNA reads TGTGCCAGCAGATCCACAGGGGCCCACGAGCAGTACTTC. Translation gives CASRSTGAHEQYF.

The chain uses TRBV9 and TRBJ2-7; 9 nucleotides agree with TRBD1. The V gene's germline CDR1 is SGDLS and CDR2 YYNGEE. The ends lost 3 bases at V and 1 base at J; junction bases unmatched: 5. There are 15 residues in the CDR3. This CDR3 is CASSATGGKSYEQYF. Written as DNA, the CDR3 is TGTGCCAGCAGCGCTACAGGGGGCAAATCCTACGAGCAGTACTTC.

V gene TRBV19 combines with J gene TRBJ1-1; TRBD1 matches at 9 bases. Germline V gives CDR1 LNHDA, CDR2 SQIVND (reference sequence). V shed 4 bases and J 4 bases; nucleotides not matched to a gene: 4. This CDR3 has 14 amino acids. CDR3 bases: TGTGCCAGTAGTAGACAGGGGGAGGGCACTGAAGCTTTCTTT. It specifies CASSRQGEGTEAFF.

This sequence joins TRBV7-9 and TRBJ1-2, with TRBD1 as a possible D gene (6 bases). The V end was cut by 3 bases, the J end by 4 bases, with 24 bases between. This CDR3 is 18 amino acids long. From germline, CDR1 is SEHNR and CDR2 FQNEAQ (reference sequence). The DNA for the CDR3 is TGTGCCAGCAGCTTCTCCTTCGTTACAGGGACTCATAGCTATGGCTACACCTTC. It yields the protein CASSFSFVTGTHSYGYTF.

This rearrangement joins TRBV7-9 to TRBJ2-7, with D perhaps matching TRBD2 (5 bases). The CDR3 is made up of 15 amino acids. Germline lookup yields CDR1 SEHNR and CDR2 FQNEAQ (reference sequence). V gave up 5 bases and J gave up 2 bases, with 16 bases separating them. Here the CDR3 DNA reads TGTGCCAGCAGCCGCGAGAAGCGGACCACCTACGAGCAGTACTTC. Translation gives CASSREKRTTYEQYF.

The V gene is TRBV11-2, the J gene TRBJ2-5; 7 bases agree with TRBD2. Trimming removed 5 bases from V and 3 bases from J; junction bases left unmatched: 12. The CDR3 covers 16 residues. The germline V gene encodes CDR1 SGHAT and CDR2 FQNNGV. CDR3 DNA: TGTGCCAGCAGCCCAACTGGGGGGGGACGAGAAGAGACCCAGTACTTC. Translation: CASSPTGGGREETQYF.

The chain employs TRBV20-1 and TRBJ2-7; the D is unclear. Deletions cut 6 bases from V and 2 bases from J, with 8 bases between. Per the germline V gene, CDR1 is DFQATT and CDR2 is SNEGSKA (reference sequence). CDR3 length: 11 amino acids. CDR3 sequence (DNA): TGCAGTGCCGTACAAGCCTACGAGCAGTACTTC. This sequence encodes CSAVQAYEQYF.

The rearrangement joins TRBV27 to TRBJ2-5; D possibly uses TRBD1 or TRBD2 (6 bases each). The germline gives CDR1 MNHEY, CDR2 SMNVEV (reference sequence). This CDR3 contains 14 residues. Trimming shortened V by 6 bases and J by 5 bases, and 16 bases separated the two germline ends. Here the CDR3 reads CASRPGAGRETQYF. The CDR3, as DNA: TGTGCCAGCAGACCGGGGGCGGGAAGGGAGACCCAGTACTTC.

The chain carries TRBV29-1 and TRBJ2-7, with unresolved D. The germline CDR1 and CDR2 sequences are SQVTM and ANQGSEA. The CDR3 runs to 12 residues. The germline V and J ends were trimmed by 1 base and 6 bases, with 10 bases remaining between them. The DNA of the CDR3 is TGCAGCGTTGAAGGCTATAACCGCGAGCAGTACTTC. Residues: CSVEGYNREQYF.

This chain joins TRBV2 and TRBJ1-5; 8 positions agree with TRBD1. The CDR3 is 16 amino acids. In germline, CDR1 is SNHLY, CDR2 FYNNEI. V lost 6 bases to trimming and J lost 4 bases; unmatched junction nucleotides: 11. The CDR3, as DNA: TGTGCCAGCAGCCGGTCGGGGCAGGGGGCGAATCAGCCCCAGCATTTT. Translation: CASSRSGQGANQPQHF.

V usage is TRBV18 and J usage is TRBJ2-3; 8 bases line up with TRBD2. The CDR3 consists of 15 residues. J was trimmed by 3 bases and V by 3 bases; bases with no gene match: 5. The germline CDR1 and CDR2 sequences are KGHSH and LQKENI. This chain's CDR3 is CASSPVAGSTDTQYF. The CDR3 DNA sequence: TGTGCCAGCTCACCCGTAGCGGGATCTACAGATACGCAGTATTTT.

The V call is TRBV30, the J call TRBJ2-7; 7 bases are a match to TRBD1. The CDR3 loop spans 15 amino acids. CDR1 and CDR2 from the germline V gene are GTSNPN and SVGIG (reference sequence). The trim removed 3 bases at V and 2 bases at J, leaving 10 bases unmatched. CDR3 in DNA: TGTGCCTGGAGCGAACCGGGACAGCCGCCCTACGAGCAGTACTTC. It specifies CAWSEPGQPPYEQYF.

This clone has just a few counts. This chain uses TRBV6-1 with TRBJ1-2; D not resolved. Germline-derived CDR1 and CDR2 are MNHNS and SASEGT. There are 13 residues in the CDR3. V gave up 6 bases and J gave up 7 bases, with 15 bases separating them. In DNA form, the CDR3 reads TGTGCCAGCAGCCAGGATCATGGATCTGGCTACACCTTC. The encoded protein is CASSQDHGSGYTF.

This clone has only a few counts. The gene calls are TRBV7-9 and TRBJ1-6, with TRBD1 identical over 7 bases. The CDR3 length is 14 residues. In germline, CDR1 is SEHNR, CDR2 FQNEAQ (reference sequence). V gave up 3 bases and J gave up 6 bases; unmatched junction bases: 2. The CDR3 nucleotides read TGTGCCAGCAGCTTCTGGGACAGTAATTCACCCCTCCACTTT. This translates into CASSFWDSNSPLHF.

This chain links TRBV6-1 with TRBJ2-7; 11 bases line up with TRBD2. V dropped 4 bases and J dropped 1; count of bases not matched to a gene: 3. Germline loops: CDR1 MNHNS, CDR2 SASEGT. This CDR3 is built from 15 residues. CDR3 sequence: CASSAGLAESYEQYF. The CDR3 nucleotides are TGTGCCAGCAGTGCGGGACTAGCGGAGTCCTACGAGCAGTACTTC.

The rearrangement links TRBV2 to TRBJ1-6; D gene ambiguous. CDR1 SNHLY and CDR2 FYNNEI come from the germline V gene. Trimming pared 5 bases from V and 11 bases from J, leaving 13 bases between. The length of the CDR3 is 13 residues. The CDR3 loop reads CASSKENETPLHF. The CDR3 coding sequence is TGTGCCAGCAGTAAAGAGAATGAGACACCCCTCCACTTT. Full variable domain (rest looked up from reference TRBV2 and TRBJ1-6): EPEVTQTPSHQVTQMGQEVILRCVPISNHLYFYWYRQILGQKVEFLVSFYNNEISEKSEIFDDQFSVERPDGSNFTLKIRSTKLEDSAMYFCASSKENETPLHFGNGTRLTVT.

V usage is TRBV6-1 and J usage is TRBJ1-2, with TRBD1 as a possible D gene (5 bases). Germline assignment: CDR1 MNHNS and CDR2 SASEGT. This CDR3 contains 13 residues. Trimming left V 7 bases short and J 3 bases short, with 12 bases between. CDR3 in DNA: TGTGCCAGCAAGGGAGGGGCTTACTATGGCTACACCTTC. As protein: CASKGGAYYGYTF.

The chain carries TRBV5-1 and TRBJ2-1; TRBD1 or TRBD2 may be the D gene (5 bases each). Germline V gene lookup returns CDR1 SGHRS and CDR2 YFSETQ. The ends were cut back, 2 bases at V and 9 bases at J, with 18 bases in the middle. This CDR3 is 15 amino acids long. The CDR3 nucleotides are TGCGCCAGCAGCTTCAGGGACCAGTCCACCAGTGAGCAGTTCTTC. Translated, it gives CASSFRDQSTSEQFF.

Of note for this clone: Distinct nucleotide sequences in the sample also encode this CDR3. The chain has TRBV6-5 and TRBJ1-1; 7 bases line up with TRBD1. Germline V gene lookup returns CDR1 MNHEY and CDR2 SVGAGI. CDR3 length: 14 residues. V dropped 6 bases and J dropped 1; count of bases not matched to a gene: 5. CDR3 sequence: CASSRDRGNTEAFF. CDR3 DNA: TGTGCCAGCAGCCGGGACAGAGGGAACACTGAAGCTTTCTTT.

The table lists this clone with a few counts. DNA for the CDR3: TGTGCCAGCCGTAGACGGACCTACGAGCAGTACTTC. Protein product: CASRRRTYEQYF. The chain employs TRBV2 and TRBJ2-7; unclear D gene. This CDR3 has 12 residues. The V gene's germline CDR1 is SNHLY and CDR2 FYNNEI. Trimming removed 8 bases at V and 2 bases at J, with 10 bases between.

The chain links TRBV6-4 to TRBJ2-7, with D unclear. CDR1 is MRHNA and CDR2 is SNTAGT in the germline V gene. This CDR3 has 13 amino acids. The ends were cut back, 11 bases at V and 0 bases at J, with 14 bases in the middle. Here the CDR3 reads CALLRLVSYEQYF. For the CDR3, the DNA is TGTGCCCTCCTCCGCCTCGTCTCCTACGAGCAGTACTTC.

In its sample, this clone was seen once. The chain couples TRBV4-2 to TRBJ2-3; D gene unclear. Germline CDR1 is LGHNA and CDR2 is YNFKEQ. This CDR3 is 14 amino acids long. V lost 4 bases to trimming and J lost 4 bases, with 12 bases between them. The CDR3 protein is CASSPAKVADTQYF. The CDR3 DNA reads TGTGCCAGCAGCCCAGCCAAAGTTGCAGATACGCAGTATTTT.

This clone was seen a single time. The genes are TRBV7-9 and TRBJ1-2; D is undetermined. The V end was cut by 1 base, the J end by 3 bases, with 9 bases between. The CDR3 is made up of 14 amino acids. CDR1 is SEHNR and CDR2 is FQNEAQ in the germline V gene (reference sequence). CDR3 sequence: CASSLGGSDYGYTF. Written as DNA, the CDR3 is TGTGCCAGCAGCTTAGGAGGCTCAGACTATGGCTACACCTTC. Drawing the rest from reference TRBV7-9 and TRBJ1-2, the complete variable domain is DTGVSQNPRHKITKRGQNVTFRCDPISEHNRLYWYRQTLGQGPEFLTYFQNEAQLEKSRLLSDRFSAERPKGSFSTLEIQRTEQGDSAMYLCASSLGGSDYGYTFGSGTRLTVV.

This clone was seen only once. The V and J genes are TRBV6-5 and TRBJ2-7, with D perhaps assigned TRBD1 or TRBD2 (5 bases each). The CDR3 contains 13 residues. Trimming left V 6 bases short and J 5 bases short, with 14 bases between. Germline V gene data show CDR1 as MNHEY and CDR2 as SVGAGI. CDR3 loop: CASSHGRDHEQYF. The CDR3, as DNA: TGTGCCAGCAGCCACGGACGGGACCACGAGCAGTACTTC.

The count of this clone is one. The rearrangement joins TRBV5-6 to TRBJ2-7, with D tentatively TRBD2 (5 bases). Germline loops: CDR1 SGHDT, CDR2 YYEEEE. The length of the CDR3 is 15 residues. V was clipped by 0 bases and J by 3 bases, with 13 bases between them. The CDR3 sequence: CASSLAGIGLYEQYF. CDR3 coding DNA: TGTGCCAGCAGCTTGGCGGGGATCGGTCTCTACGAGCAGTACTTC.

The genes are TRBV10-3 and TRBJ2-1; the match to TRBD2 covers 7 bases. This CDR3 has 17 residues. Germline CDR1 and CDR2: ENHRY and SYGVKD. V shed 0 bases, J shed 5 bases, and the junction held 10 bases outside the gene matches. The CDR3 spells CAISESTGGKLNNEQFF. CDR3 DNA sequence: TGTGCCATCAGTGAGTCCACCGGGGGGAAGCTTAACAATGAGCAGTTCTTC.

The DNA for the CDR3 is TGTGCCTGGACCGGGACTAGCGGCAAAAACATTCAGTACTTC. Translation: CAWTGTSGKNIQYF. This chain uses TRBV30 with TRBJ2-4; 11 positions agree with TRBD2. Trimming took 4 bases from V and 3 from J; bases not matched to a gene: 2. Germline loops: CDR1 GTSNPN, CDR2 SVGIG (reference sequence). CDR3 length equals 14 residues. The variable domain in full, with the rest retrieved from reference TRBV30 and TRBJ2-4, is SQTIHQWPATLVQPVGSPLSLECTVEGTSNPNLYWYRQAAGRGLQLLFYSVGIGQISSEVPQNLSASRPQDRQFILSSKKLLLSDSGFYLCAWTGTSGKNIQYFGAGTRLSVL.

The chain has TRBV7-3 and TRBJ2-3; D is perhaps TRBD2 (6 bases). The V gene lost 2 bases and the J gene lost 6 bases, with 12 bases spanning the gap. The germline gives CDR1 SGHTA, CDR2 FQGTGA. The CDR3 length is 14 residues. The chain's CDR3 is CASSLLASGDTQYF. DNA of the CDR3: TGTGCCAGCAGCTTACTGGCGAGCGGGGATACGCAGTATTTT.